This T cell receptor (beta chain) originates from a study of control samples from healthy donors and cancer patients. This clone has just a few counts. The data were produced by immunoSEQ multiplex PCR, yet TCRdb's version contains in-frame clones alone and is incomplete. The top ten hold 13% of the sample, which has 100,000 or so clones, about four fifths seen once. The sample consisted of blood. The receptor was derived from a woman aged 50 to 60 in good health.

In DNA, the CDR3 is TGTGCCAGCAGTGACTCGTTCGGGGGGGAGAAGGGCTACACCTTC. Amino acids: CASSDSFGGEKGYTF. The genes are TRBV6-4 and TRBJ1-2, with a weak D call TRBD1 (5 bases). Germline CDR1 MRHNA, CDR2 SNTAGT. V lost 0 bases, J lost 8 bases, and 16 bases lay in between. This CDR3 has 15 amino acids.